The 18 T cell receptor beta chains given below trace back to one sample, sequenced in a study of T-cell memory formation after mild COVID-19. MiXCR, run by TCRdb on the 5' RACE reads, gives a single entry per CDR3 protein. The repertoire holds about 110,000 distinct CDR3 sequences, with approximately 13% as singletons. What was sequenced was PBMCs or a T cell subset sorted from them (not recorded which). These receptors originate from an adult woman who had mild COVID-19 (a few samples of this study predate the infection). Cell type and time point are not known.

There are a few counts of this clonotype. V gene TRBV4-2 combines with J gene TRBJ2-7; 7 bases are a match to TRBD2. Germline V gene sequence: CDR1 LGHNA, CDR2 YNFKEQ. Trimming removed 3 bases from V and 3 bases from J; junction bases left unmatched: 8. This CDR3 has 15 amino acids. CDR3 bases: TGTGCCAGCAGCCAGGACTCAGCGGGAAGCTACGAGCAGTACTTC. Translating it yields CASSQDSAGSYEQYF.

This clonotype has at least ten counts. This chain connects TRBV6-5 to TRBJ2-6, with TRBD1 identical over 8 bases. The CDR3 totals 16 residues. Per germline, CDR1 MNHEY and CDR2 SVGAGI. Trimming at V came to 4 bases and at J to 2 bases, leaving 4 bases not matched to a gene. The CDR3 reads CASSLDRVAGANVLTF. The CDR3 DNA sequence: TGTGCCAGCAGTTTGGACAGGGTCGCTGGGGCCAACGTCCTGACTTTC.

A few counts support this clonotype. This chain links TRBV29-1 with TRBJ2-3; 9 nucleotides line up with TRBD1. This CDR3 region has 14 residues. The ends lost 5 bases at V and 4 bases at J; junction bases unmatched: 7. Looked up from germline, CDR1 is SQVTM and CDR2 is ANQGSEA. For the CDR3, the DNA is TGCAGCGTTCTTGGGACAGGGTCGGCAGATACGCAGTATTTT. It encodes CSVLGTGSADTQYF.

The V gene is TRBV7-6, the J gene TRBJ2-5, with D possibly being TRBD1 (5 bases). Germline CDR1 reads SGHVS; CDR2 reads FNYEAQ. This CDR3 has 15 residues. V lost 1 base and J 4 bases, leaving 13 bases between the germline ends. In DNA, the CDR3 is TGTGCCAGCAGCTTAGGTCCAGGGCATCGAGAGACCCAGTACTTC. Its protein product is CASSLGPGHRETQYF.

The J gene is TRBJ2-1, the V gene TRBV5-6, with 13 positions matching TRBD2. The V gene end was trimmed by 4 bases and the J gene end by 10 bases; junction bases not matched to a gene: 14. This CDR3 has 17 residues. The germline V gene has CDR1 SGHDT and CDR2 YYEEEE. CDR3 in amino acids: CASSPPLLAGGPWEQFF. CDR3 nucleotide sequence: TGTGCCAGCAGCCCCCCACTACTAGCGGGGGGGCCGTGGGAGCAGTTCTTC. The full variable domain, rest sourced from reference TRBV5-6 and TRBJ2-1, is DAGVTQSPTHLIKTRGQQVTLRCSPKSGHDTVSWYQQALGQGPQFIFQYYEEEERQRGNFPDRFSGHQFPNYSSELNVNALLLGDSALYLCASSPPLLAGGPWEQFFGPGTRLTVL.

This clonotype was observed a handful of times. The CDR3 nucleotides are TGTGCCAGTACAGGGCTCACAGATACGCAGTATTTT. Encoded protein: CASTGLTDTQYF. The rearrangement links TRBV11-2 to TRBJ2-3; D perhaps matches TRBD1 (6 bases). V was pared by 9 bases and J by 2 bases, with 9 bases between. The CDR3 covers 12 residues. Germline V gene sequence: CDR1 SGHAT, CDR2 FQNNGV.

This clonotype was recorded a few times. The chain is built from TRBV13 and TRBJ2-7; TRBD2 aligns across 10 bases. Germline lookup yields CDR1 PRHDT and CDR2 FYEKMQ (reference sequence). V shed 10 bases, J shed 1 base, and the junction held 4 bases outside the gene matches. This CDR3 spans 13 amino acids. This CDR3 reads CATPTSGSYEQYF. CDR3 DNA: TGTGCCACCCCGACTAGCGGGTCCTACGAGCAGTACTTC. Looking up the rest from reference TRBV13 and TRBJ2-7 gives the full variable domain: AAGVIQSPRHLIKEKRETATLKCYPIPRHDTVYWYQQGPGQDPQFLISFYEKMQSDKGSIPDRFSAQQFSDYHSELNMSSLELGDSALYFCATPTSGSYEQYFGPGTRLTVT.

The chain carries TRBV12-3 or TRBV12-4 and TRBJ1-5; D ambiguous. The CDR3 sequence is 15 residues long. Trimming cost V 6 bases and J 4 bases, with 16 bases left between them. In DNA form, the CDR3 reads TGTGCCAGCAGCGCGGACGGCTCGGGGAATCAGCCCCAGCATTTT. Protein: CASSADGSGNQPQHF.

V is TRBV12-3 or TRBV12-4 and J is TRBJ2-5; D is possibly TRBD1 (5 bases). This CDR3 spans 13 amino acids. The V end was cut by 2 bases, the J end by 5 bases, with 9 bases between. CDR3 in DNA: TGTGCCAGCAGTTTACTGGGGCAGGAGACCCAGTACTTC. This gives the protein CASSLLGQETQYF.

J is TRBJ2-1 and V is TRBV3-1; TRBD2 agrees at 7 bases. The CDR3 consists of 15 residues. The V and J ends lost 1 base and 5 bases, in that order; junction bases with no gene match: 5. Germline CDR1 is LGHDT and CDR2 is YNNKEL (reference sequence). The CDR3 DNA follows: TGTGCCAGCAGCCAAGGCGGGGGTATCAACAATGAGCAGTTCTTC. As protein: CASSQGGGINNEQFF.

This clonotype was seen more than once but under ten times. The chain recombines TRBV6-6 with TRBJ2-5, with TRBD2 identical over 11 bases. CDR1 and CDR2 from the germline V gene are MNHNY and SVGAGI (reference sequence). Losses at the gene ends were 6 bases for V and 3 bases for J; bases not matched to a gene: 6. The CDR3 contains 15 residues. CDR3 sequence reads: CASRVPGLAEETQYF. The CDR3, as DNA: TGTGCCAGCAGGGTTCCGGGACTAGCGGAAGAGACCCAGTACTTC.

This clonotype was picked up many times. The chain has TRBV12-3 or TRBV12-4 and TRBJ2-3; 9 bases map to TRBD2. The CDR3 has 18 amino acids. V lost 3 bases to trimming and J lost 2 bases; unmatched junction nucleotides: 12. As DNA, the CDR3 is TGTGCCAGCAGTTTCATGGTGGGTAGCGGGGGCCACACAGATACGCAGTATTTT. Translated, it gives CASSFMVGSGGHTDTQYF.

CDR3 loop: CASSPRPGSSSYEQYF. Here the CDR3 DNA reads TGTGCCAGCAGCCCCCGCCCTGGTTCCAGCTCCTACGAGCAGTACTTC. The gene calls are TRBV7-9 and TRBJ2-7; unclear D gene. This CDR3 has 16 residues. Germline loops: CDR1 SEHNR, CDR2 FQNEAQ (reference sequence). Trimming shortened V by 5 bases and J by 0 bases, and 17 bases separated the two germline ends. Drawing the rest from reference TRBV7-9 and TRBJ2-7, the complete variable domain is DTGVSQNPRHKITKRGQNVTFRCDPISEHNRLYWYRQTLGQGPEFLTYFQNEAQLEKSRLLSDRFSAERPKGSFSTLEIQRTEQGDSAMYLCASSPRPGSSSYEQYFGPGTRLTVT.

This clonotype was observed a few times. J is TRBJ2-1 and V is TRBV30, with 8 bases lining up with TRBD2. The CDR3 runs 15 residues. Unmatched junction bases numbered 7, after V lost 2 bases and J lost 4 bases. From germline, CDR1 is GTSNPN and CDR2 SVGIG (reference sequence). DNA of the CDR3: TGTGCCTGGAGTCTTATAGCGGGAACATACAATGAGCAGTTCTTC. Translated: CAWSLIAGTYNEQFF. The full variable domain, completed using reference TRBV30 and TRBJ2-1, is SQTIHQWPATLVQPVGSPLSLECTVEGTSNPNLYWYRQAAGRGLQLLFYSVGIGQISSEVPQNLSASRPQDRQFILSSKKLLLSDSGFYLCAWSLIAGTYNEQFFGPGTRLTVL.

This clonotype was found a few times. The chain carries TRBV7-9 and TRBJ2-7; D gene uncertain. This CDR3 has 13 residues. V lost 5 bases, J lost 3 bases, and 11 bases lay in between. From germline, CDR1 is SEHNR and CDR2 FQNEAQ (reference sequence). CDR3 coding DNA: TGTGCCAGCAGCCCCGATGAGGACTACGAGCAGTACTTC. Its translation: CASSPDEDYEQYF. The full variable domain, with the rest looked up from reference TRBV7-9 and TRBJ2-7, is DTGVSQNPRHKITKRGQNVTFRCDPISEHNRLYWYRQTLGQGPEFLTYFQNEAQLEKSRLLSDRFSAERPKGSFSTLEIQRTEQGDSAMYLCASSPDEDYEQYFGPGTRLTVT.

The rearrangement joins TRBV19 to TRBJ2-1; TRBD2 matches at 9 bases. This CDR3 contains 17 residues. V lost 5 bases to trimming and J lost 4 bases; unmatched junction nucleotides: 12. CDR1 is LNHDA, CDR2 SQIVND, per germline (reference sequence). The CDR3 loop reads CASSPLSSGSKYNEQFF. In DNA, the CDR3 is TGTGCCAGTAGTCCGCTTAGTAGCGGGAGTAAGTACAATGAGCAGTTCTTC. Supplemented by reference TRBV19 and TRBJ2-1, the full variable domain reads DGGITQSPKYLFRKEGQNVTLSCEQNLNHDAMYWYRQDPGQGLRLIYYSQIVNDFQKGDIAEGYSVSREKKESFPLTVTSAQKNPTAFYLCASSPLSSGSKYNEQFFGPGTRLTVL.

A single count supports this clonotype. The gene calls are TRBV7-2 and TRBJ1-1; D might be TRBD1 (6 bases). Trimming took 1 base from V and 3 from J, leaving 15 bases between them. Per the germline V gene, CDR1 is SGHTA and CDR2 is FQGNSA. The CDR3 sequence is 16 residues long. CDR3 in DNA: TGTGCCAGCAGCTTAGGGGGGCAGGGGTTGGACACTGAAGCTTTCTTT. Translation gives CASSLGGQGLDTEAFF.

The CDR3 is CASSSTGARGAYGYTF. The DNA for the CDR3 is TGTGCCAGCAGCTCGACAGGGGCCCGGGGCGCTTATGGCTACACCTTC. The chain is built from TRBV11-3 and TRBJ1-2; the match to TRBD1 covers 8 bases. This CDR3 is 16 amino acids long. V shed 4 bases and J 5 bases; nucleotides not matched to a gene: 12. Per germline, CDR1 SGHNT and CDR2 YENEEA.